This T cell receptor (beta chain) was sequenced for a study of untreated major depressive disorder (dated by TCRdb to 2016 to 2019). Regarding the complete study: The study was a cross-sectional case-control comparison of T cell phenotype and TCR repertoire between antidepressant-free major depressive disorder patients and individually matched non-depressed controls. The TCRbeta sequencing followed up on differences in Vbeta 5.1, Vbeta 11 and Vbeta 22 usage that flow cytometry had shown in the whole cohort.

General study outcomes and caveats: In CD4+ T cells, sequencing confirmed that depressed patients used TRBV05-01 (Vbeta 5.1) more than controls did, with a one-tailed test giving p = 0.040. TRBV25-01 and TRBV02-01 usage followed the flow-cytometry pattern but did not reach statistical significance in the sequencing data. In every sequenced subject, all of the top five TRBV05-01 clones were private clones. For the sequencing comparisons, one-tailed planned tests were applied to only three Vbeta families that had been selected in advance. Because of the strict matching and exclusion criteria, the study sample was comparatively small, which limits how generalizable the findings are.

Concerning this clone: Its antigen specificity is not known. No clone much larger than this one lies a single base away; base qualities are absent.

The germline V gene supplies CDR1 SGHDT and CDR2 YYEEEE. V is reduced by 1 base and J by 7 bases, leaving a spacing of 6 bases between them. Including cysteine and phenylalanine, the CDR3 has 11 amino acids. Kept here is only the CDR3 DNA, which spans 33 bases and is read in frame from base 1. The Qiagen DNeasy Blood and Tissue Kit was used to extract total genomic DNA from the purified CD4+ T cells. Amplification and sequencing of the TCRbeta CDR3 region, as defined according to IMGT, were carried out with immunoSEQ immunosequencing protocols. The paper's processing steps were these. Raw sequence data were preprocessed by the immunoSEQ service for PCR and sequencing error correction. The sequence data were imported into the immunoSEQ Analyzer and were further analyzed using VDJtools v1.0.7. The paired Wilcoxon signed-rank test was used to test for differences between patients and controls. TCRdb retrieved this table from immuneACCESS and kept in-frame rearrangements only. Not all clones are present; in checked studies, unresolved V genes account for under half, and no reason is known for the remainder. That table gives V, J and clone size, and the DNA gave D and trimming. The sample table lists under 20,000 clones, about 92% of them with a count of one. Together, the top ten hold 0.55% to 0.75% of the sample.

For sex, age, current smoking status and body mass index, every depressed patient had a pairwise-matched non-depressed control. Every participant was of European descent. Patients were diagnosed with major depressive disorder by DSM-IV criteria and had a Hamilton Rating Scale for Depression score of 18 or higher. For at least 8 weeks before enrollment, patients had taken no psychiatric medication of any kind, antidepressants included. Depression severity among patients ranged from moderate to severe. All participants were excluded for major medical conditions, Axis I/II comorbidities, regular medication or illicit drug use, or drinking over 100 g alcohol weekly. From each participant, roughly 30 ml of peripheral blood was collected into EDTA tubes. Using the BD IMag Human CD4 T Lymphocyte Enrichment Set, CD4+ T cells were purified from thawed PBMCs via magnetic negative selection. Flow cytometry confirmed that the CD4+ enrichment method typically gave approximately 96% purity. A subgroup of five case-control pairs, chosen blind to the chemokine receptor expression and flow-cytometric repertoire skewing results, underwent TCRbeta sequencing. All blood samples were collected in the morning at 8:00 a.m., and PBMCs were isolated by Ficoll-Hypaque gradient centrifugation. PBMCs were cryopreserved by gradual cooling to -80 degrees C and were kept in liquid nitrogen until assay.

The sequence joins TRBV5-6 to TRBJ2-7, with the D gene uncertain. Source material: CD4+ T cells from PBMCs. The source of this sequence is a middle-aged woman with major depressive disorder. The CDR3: CASSLTKEQYF. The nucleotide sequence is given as TGTGCCAGCAGCTTGACAAAAGAGCAGTACTTC.